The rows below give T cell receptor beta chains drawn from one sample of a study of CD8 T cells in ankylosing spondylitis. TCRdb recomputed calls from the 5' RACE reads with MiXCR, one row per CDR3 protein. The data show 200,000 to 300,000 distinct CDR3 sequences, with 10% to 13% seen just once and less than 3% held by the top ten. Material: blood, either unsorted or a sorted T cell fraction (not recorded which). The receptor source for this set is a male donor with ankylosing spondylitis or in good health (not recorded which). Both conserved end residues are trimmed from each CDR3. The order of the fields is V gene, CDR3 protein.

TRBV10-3 AISLPGETQY
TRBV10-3 AISEEQLTDTQY
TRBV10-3 ASRVSTTEAF
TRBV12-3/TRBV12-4 ASSFRGQAF
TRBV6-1 ASSLEKRTGMNTEAF
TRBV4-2 ASSQGTSARETQY
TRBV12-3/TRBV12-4 ASSFRSNNEKLF
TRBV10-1 ASRGGHMGYEQY
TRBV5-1 ASSLEGRKNTEAF
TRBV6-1 ASSRGDHIHNEQF
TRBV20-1 SAPVPGQGGNYGYT
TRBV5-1 ASSLATGGNYGYT
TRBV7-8 ASSLYQGAHGELF
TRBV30 AWRASVNTDTQY
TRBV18 ASSQAGQETQY
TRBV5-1 ASSRGLFGETQY
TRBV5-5 ASSWEQYGYT
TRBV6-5 ASSTPDRAGEQY
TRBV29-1 SVTAGDYNEQF
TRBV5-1 ASSLAAGGFDEQF
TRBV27 ASSPIPPGGYNEKLF
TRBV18 ASSPGQGGPDTQY
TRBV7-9 ASSPVGGQETQY
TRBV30 AWSAVTVTDTQY
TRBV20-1 SARDLGGRGSTDTQY
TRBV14 ASSRVGRESHEQY
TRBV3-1 ASSQRTEGADTQY
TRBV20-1 SAPSDRQGTDTQY
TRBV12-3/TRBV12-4 VSSFPGGYADTQY
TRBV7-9 ASRQLEGLAVDEQF
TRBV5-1 ASSPAAAGGTDTQY
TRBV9 ASRGQGLGNTIY
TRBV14 ASTPRPSTMNTEAF
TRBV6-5 ASSRVSYEQY
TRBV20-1 SAGTRGGSPLH
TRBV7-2 ASSLAGVSTEAF
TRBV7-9 ASSSGTAFKNTEAF
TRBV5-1 ASSLPASYEQY
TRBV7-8 ASSLPSGDLTDTQY
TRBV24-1 ATSDGLSDTHTDTQY
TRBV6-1 ASRPGTVGLTGELF
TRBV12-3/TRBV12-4 ASTLFRDEQF
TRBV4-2 ASSQEEAGAYNEQF
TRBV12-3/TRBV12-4 ASNLTRGEQF
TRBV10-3 AISRTGGETYNEQF
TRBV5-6 ASSRTRTGGETQY
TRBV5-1 ASSLNVRDSKAF
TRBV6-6 ASSYEGKPQH